A selection of T cell receptor beta chains follows, all from one sample in a study of blood T cell repertoires in COVID-19. Clones were sequenced by immunoSEQ multiplex PCR, and TCRdb holds only the in-frame ones, with some missing. The sample lists around 220,000 clones, 80% to 85% occurring once. Sequences were obtained from PBMCs or T cells enriched from blood (not recorded which). All receptors derive from a middle-aged woman who had recovered from COVID-19. CDR3s include the opening cysteine and the closing phenylalanine or tryptophan. Each record gives: V gene, D gene, CDR3 length, J gene, CDR3 protein, CDR3 DNA. A D gene is named only where the DNA matches it firmly.

TRBV6-5	.	15	TRBJ2-3	CASSYRGGSTDTQYF	TGTGCCAGCAGTTACCGCGGCGGGAGCACAGATACGCAGTATTTT
TRBV5-1	.	13	TRBJ1-2	CASSLAGNYGYTF	TGCGCCAGCAGCTTGGCGGGGAACTATGGCTACACCTTC
TRBV19	TRBD1	12	TRBJ1-2	CASSTGGYGYTF	TGTGCCAGTAGTACAGGGGGCTATGGCTACACCTTC
TRBV30	.	13	TRBJ1-2	CAWSPSGDYGYTF	TGTGCCTGGAGTCCCTCGGGAGACTATGGCTACACCTTC
TRBV24-1	TRBD1	16	TRBJ2-6	CATGTGSLSGANVLTF	TGTGCCACCGGGACAGGGAGCCTGAGTGGGGCCAACGTCCTGACTTTC
TRBV11-2	.	13	TRBJ2-3	CASSLAGADTQYF	TGTGCCAGCAGCTTAGCGGGAGCAGATACGCAGTATTTT
TRBV2	.	19	TRBJ2-3	CASSDTFQNQGLGADTQYF	TGTGCCAGCAGTGATACCTTCCAAAACCAGGGCCTAGGGGCAGATACGCAGTATTTT
TRBV2	.	11	TRBJ1-2	CASSDPVGYTF	TGTGCCAGCAGTGACCCAGTTGGCTACACCTTC
TRBV5-1	.	13	TRBJ1-3	CASNEVPGNTIYF	TGCGCCAGCAACGAGGTTCCGGGAAACACCATATATTTT
TRBV18	TRBD1	13	TRBJ1-5	CASSADREQPQHF	TGTGCCAGCTCAGCGGACAGGGAGCAGCCCCAGCATTTT